One TCR beta chain is described in this entry. Its antigen is undetermined. Generated by immunoSEQ multiplex PCR, the TCRdb table keeps only in-frame clones and is missing some. The table has 2 million to 2.5 million clones, around 95% seen once. This sample was included in a study of shared clonotypes between healthy human individuals. Germline V gene data show CDR1 as LGHNA and CDR2 as YSLEER. The CDR3 totals 17 residues. V was pared by 0 bases and J by 0 bases, with 15 bases between. Whole-study results and caveats: All-four-donor shared clonotypes had higher generation probabilities than non-shared clonotypes did. Larger estimated richness was generally recorded for naive subsets relative to memory subsets.

The chain joins TRBV4-3 to TRBJ2-7, with TRBD2 as a possible D gene (6 bases). Sequenced material: naive CD4+ T cells sorted from blood. As to subset: CD45RA+ positively selected. The sequence derives from a man aged 18 to 29 in good health. DNA of the CDR3: TGCGCCAGCAGCCAAGAAATCGGCGGGGCGAACTCCTACGAGCAGTACTTC. This codes for CASSQEIGGANSYEQYF.